These 25 T cell receptor beta chains were all obtained from the same sample, sequenced in a study of blood T cell repertoires in COVID-19 (dated by TCRdb to the early 2020s). To prepare the library, the immunoSEQ multiplex PCR assay was applied. TCRdb holds this immuneACCESS table with in-frame rearrangements only. Some clones are missing; in checked studies, unresolved V genes explain under half, and the rest has no known cause. The sample table lists about 82,000 clones, approximately 82% of them with a count of one. More than 15% of the sample lies in the top ten. Input material: peripheral blood. These receptor sequences come from a woman aged 60 to 75 with acute or convalescent COVID-19.

This clone was seen a handful of times. The gene calls are TRBV28 and TRBJ1-1, with 7 bases aligning to TRBD1. The CDR3 contains 14 residues. The germline CDR1 and CDR2 sequences are MDHEN and SYDVKM. V shed 3 bases and J 4 bases; nucleotides not matched to a gene: 5. As DNA, the CDR3 is TGTGCCAGCAGTTTGAGGGGGCCTATCACTGAAGCTTTCTTT. It codes for CASSLRGPITEAFF. The full variable domain, with the rest looked up from reference TRBV28 and TRBJ1-1, is DVKVTQSSRYLVKRTGEKVFLECVQDMDHENMFWYRQDPGLGLRLIYFSYDVKMKEKGDIPEGYSVSREKKERFSLILESASTNQTSMYLCASSLRGPITEAFFGQGTRLTVV.

DNA of the CDR3: TGTGCCAGCAGGGGGACAGGGGGCACAGATACGCAGTATTTT. This translates into CASRGTGGTDTQYF. This chain uses TRBV3-1 (or the pseudogene TRBV3-2) with TRBJ2-3; 10 nucleotides align to TRBD1. The germline V gene has CDR1 LGHDT and CDR2 YNNKEL (reference sequence). CDR3 length equals 14 residues. V lost 6 bases, J lost 1 base, and 1 base stayed unmatched.

CDR3 DNA: TGTGCCAGCAGCTTATTGGACAGGGGTATCTACGAGCAGTACTTC. As protein: CASSLLDRGIYEQYF. The rearrangement links TRBV11-2 to TRBJ2-7; 9 bases agree with TRBD1. This CDR3 contains 15 residues. The trim removed 2 bases at V and 3 bases at J, leaving 5 bases unmatched. The germline V gene encodes CDR1 SGHAT and CDR2 FQNNGV.

The chain combines TRBV10-3 with TRBJ1-2; 8 nucleotides match TRBD1. CDR1 and CDR2 (germline): ENHRY, SYGVKD. The V gene end was trimmed by 6 bases and the J gene end by 4 bases; junction bases not matched to a gene: 7. The CDR3 totals 14 residues. Written as DNA, the CDR3 is TGTGCCATCAGGAGACAGGGGAACGGCTATGGCTACACCTTC. This sequence encodes CAIRRQGNGYGYTF.

This clone has just one count. This chain's CDR3 is CASSTRPGTGNNQPQHF. In nucleotides, the CDR3 is TGTGCCAGCTCAACAAGACCGGGGACAGGGAACAATCAGCCCCAGCATTTT. This rearrangement joins TRBV18 to TRBJ1-5; TRBD1 agrees at 9 bases. V lost 5 bases to trimming and J lost 3 bases; unmatched junction nucleotides: 11. This CDR3 comprises 17 residues. Germline V CDR1 and CDR2: KGHSH, LQKENI.

There are a few counts of this clone. The chain carries TRBV13 and TRBJ1-6; D uncertain. This CDR3 comprises 15 residues. V lost 5 bases to trimming and J lost 5 bases, with 13 bases between them. CDR1 is PRHDT and CDR2 is FYEKMQ in the germline V gene (reference sequence). The CDR3 is CASSPTRLDNSPLHF. CDR3 in DNA: TGTGCCAGCAGCCCCACCAGGCTCGATAATTCACCCCTCCACTTT.

V and J are TRBV24-1 and TRBJ2-7, with D possibly being TRBD2 (5 bases). Germline CDR1 and CDR2: KGHDR and SFDVKD. The CDR3 length is 17 residues. Trimming left V 7 bases short and J 7 bases short, with 28 bases between. The CDR3 nucleotides are TGTGCCACCAGCTTTCCCAGGAGTAGTCTAGCTTCGAGGGAGCAGTACTTC. The encoded protein is CATSFPRSSLASREQYF.

The chain combines TRBV11-2 with TRBJ2-2, with 13 bases identical to TRBD2. The germline V gene has CDR1 SGHAT and CDR2 FQNNGV. The CDR3 is 18 amino acids. Trimming removed 7 bases from V and 5 bases from J; junction bases left unmatched: 13. The CDR3 region is CASTRRTSGSRWTGELFF. DNA for the CDR3: TGTGCCAGCACAAGGAGGACTAGCGGGAGTCGGTGGACCGGGGAGCTGTTTTTT.

The chain is built from TRBV24-1 and TRBJ2-7; TRBD1 agrees at 12 bases. CDR1 is KGHDR, CDR2 SFDVKD, per germline. CDR3 size: 16 residues. With 3 bases clipped from V and 9 bases from J, the junction kept 11 bases outside the gene matches. CDR3 loop: CATSDQTGTGGAGQYF. DNA of the CDR3: TGTGCCACCAGTGATCAGACTGGGACAGGGGGCGCCGGGCAGTACTTC.

The chain is built from TRBV6-5 and TRBJ2-3, with D perhaps matching TRBD2 (5 bases). CDR3 size: 13 residues. From germline, CDR1 is MNHEY and CDR2 SVGAGI. The germline V and J ends were trimmed by 8 bases and 0 bases, with 9 bases remaining between them. The CDR3 loop reads CASRRVSTDTQYF. Here the CDR3 DNA reads TGTGCCAGCCGGCGGGTTAGCACAGATACGCAGTATTTT.

The V gene is TRBV19, the J gene TRBJ1-3; perhaps TRBD1 as D (5 bases). Germline-derived CDR1 and CDR2 are LNHDA and SQIVND (reference sequence). CDR3 length equals 16 residues. V was clipped by 7 bases and J by 0 bases, with 16 bases between them. The DNA for the CDR3 is TGTGCCAGTACTCGACAGCAATCGAGCTCTGGAAACACCATATATTTT. The encoded protein is CASTRQQSSSGNTIYF. Supplemented by reference TRBV19 and TRBJ1-3, the full variable domain reads DGGITQSPKYLFRKEGQNVTLSCEQNLNHDAMYWYRQDPGQGLRLIYYSQIVNDFQKGDIAEGYSVSREKKESFPLTVTSAQKNPTAFYLCASTRQQSSSGNTIYFGEGSWLTVV.

The J gene is TRBJ1-4, the V gene TRBV12-3 or TRBV12-4, with a possible D match to TRBD1 (5 bases). The V gene lost 0 bases and the J gene lost 11 bases, with 7 bases spanning the gap. The CDR3 is 12 residues long. The CDR3: CASSLAGGKLFF. For the CDR3, the DNA is TGTGCCAGCAGTTTAGCCGGGGGGAAACTGTTTTTT.

This sequence joins TRBV19 and TRBJ1-2, with D possibly being TRBD1 (5 bases). The CDR3 sequence is 17 residues long. CDR1 LNHDA and CDR2 SQIVND come from the germline V gene (reference sequence). With 4 bases removed from V and 5 bases from J, the gap between germline ends came to 23 bases. This CDR3 reads CASSKTLPLGRDYGYTF. CDR3 nucleotides: TGTGCCAGTAGTAAGACCCTCCCACTCGGCAGGGATTATGGCTACACCTTC.

The chain joins TRBV7-8 to TRBJ2-7; tentative D call: TRBD2 (7 bases). The V and J ends lost 7 bases and 6 bases respectively, with 13 bases between them. This CDR3 comprises 12 residues. Germline values: CDR1 SGHVS, CDR2 FQNEAQ. The CDR3 region has the DNA TGTGCCAGCAACGGGGCGGGGGCCGAGCAGTACTTC. As protein: CASNGAGAEQYF.

The chain combines TRBV10-3 with TRBJ2-1; TRBD1 agrees at 7 bases. This CDR3 contains 14 residues. Trimming at V came to 3 bases and at J to 7 bases, leaving 6 bases not matched to a gene. Germline CDR1 ENHRY, CDR2 SYGVKD. The CDR3 DNA reads as TGTGCCATCAGTGACAACAGGGGTGGGAATGAGCAGTTCTTC. Translated, it gives CAISDNRGGNEQFF.

The rearrangement uses TRBV27 and TRBJ2-2, with a weak D call TRBD1 (6 bases). Germline lookup yields CDR1 MNHEY and CDR2 SMNVEV (reference sequence). V lost 2 bases and J lost 3, with 22 bases in between. The CDR3 length is 19 residues. CDR3 sequence reads: CASSLRPPNRASDTGELFF. CDR3 sequence (DNA): TGTGCCAGCAGTTTACGCCCACCAAACAGGGCGAGTGACACCGGGGAGCTGTTTTTT.

V is TRBV19 and J is TRBJ2-2; a possible D gene is TRBD2 (6 bases). This CDR3 is 14 amino acids long. Germline loops: CDR1 LNHDA, CDR2 SQIVND (reference sequence). The V and J ends lost 9 bases and 9 bases respectively, with 20 bases between them. CDR3 protein: CASGGRPEGRELFF. The CDR3 nucleotides are TGTGCCAGCGGGGGACGGCCGGAGGGGCGGGAGCTGTTTTTT.

This chain joins TRBV6-2 or TRBV6-3 and TRBJ2-7; TRBD1 matches at 7 bases. The CDR3 runs 14 residues. Trimming took 6 bases from V and 3 from J; bases not matched to a gene: 8. Germline values: CDR1 MNHEY, CDR2 SVGEGT. CDR3 in amino acids: CASSRQGLNYEQYF. As DNA, the CDR3 is TGTGCCAGCAGCCGACAGGGCCTCAACTACGAGCAGTACTTC.

This clone has more than one count but fewer than ten. This rearrangement joins TRBV12-3 or TRBV12-4 to TRBJ2-5; TRBD2 is a possible D gene (6 bases). V was shortened by 5 bases and J by 1 base, with 8 bases between the two germline ends. This CDR3 is 13 amino acids long. The CDR3 reads CASSRGTQETQYF. CDR3 in DNA: TGTGCCAGCAGTCGCGGGACCCAAGAGACCCAGTACTTC.

This clone came up a few times. The CDR3 nucleotides are TGTGCCAGCAGCTTAGATGATGGCCGGGGGAATTCACCCCTCCACTTT. Protein product: CASSLDDGRGNSPLHF. The rearrangement uses TRBV7-8 and TRBJ1-6; D possibly corresponds to TRBD1 (5 bases). V was clipped by 1 base and J by 7 bases, with 14 bases between them. This CDR3 is 16 amino acids long. Germline CDR1 reads SGHVS; CDR2 reads FQNEAQ. The variable domain in full, with the rest retrieved from reference TRBV7-8 and TRBJ1-6, is GAGVSQSPRYKVAKRGQDVALRCDPISGHVSLFWYQQALGQGPEFLTYFQNEAQLDKSGLPSDRFFAERPEGSVSTLKIQRTQQEDSAVYLCASSLDDGRGNSPLHFGNGTRLTVT.

The J gene is TRBJ1-4, the V gene TRBV5-1; TRBD1 matches 9 bases. This CDR3 spans 14 amino acids. The ends lost 2 bases at V and 7 bases at J; junction bases unmatched: 3. CDR1 is SGHRS, CDR2 YFSETQ, per germline. CDR3 loop: CASSLQGAGEKLFF. The CDR3 DNA sequence: TGCGCCAGCAGCTTACAGGGGGCTGGTGAAAAACTGTTTTTT.

This clone was found once. The gene calls are TRBV9 and TRBJ2-1; tentative D call: TRBD2 (5 bases). V was shortened by 0 bases and J by 8 bases, with 12 bases between the two germline ends. The CDR3 loop spans 14 amino acids. Germline V lookup: CDR1 SGDLS, CDR2 YYNGEE. This CDR3 reads CASSVDSGLDEQFF. The DNA of the CDR3 is TGTGCCAGCAGCGTAGATTCGGGGTTGGATGAGCAGTTCTTC.

This sequence joins TRBV14 and TRBJ1-2; 7 bases are shared with TRBD1. V was clipped by 4 bases and J by 7 bases; unmatched bases: 6. CDR1 is SGHDN, CDR2 FVKESK, per germline. This CDR3 is 13 amino acids long. In DNA form, the CDR3 reads TGTGCCAGCAGCCGGGACAGTGGTTTTGGCTACACCTTC. This sequence encodes CASSRDSGFGYTF.

The chain couples TRBV11-2 to TRBJ2-7; tentative D call: TRBD2 (7 bases). The CDR3 covers 15 residues. Germline V gene sequence: CDR1 SGHAT, CDR2 FQNNGV. V lost 4 bases, J lost 5 bases, and 18 bases lay in between. The CDR3 DNA reads TGTGCCAGCAGCTGGGGGGGAACAGGGTTCAACGAGCAGTACTTC. Residues: CASSWGGTGFNEQYF.

The chain employs TRBV6-5 and TRBJ2-7, with 11 bases that match TRBD2. The germline V gene encodes CDR1 MNHEY and CDR2 SVGAGI. Trimming removed 6 bases from V and 2 bases from J; junction bases left unmatched: 6. This CDR3 region has 15 residues. CDR3 protein: CASRGTSGTTYEQYF. CDR3 coding DNA: TGTGCCAGCAGAGGGACTAGCGGAACGACCTACGAGCAGTACTTC.